The text below deals with one TCR beta chain. Its antigen is as yet unknown. Genomic DNA came from frozen unsorted single-cell suspensions. This sample is part of a study of immune cell composition in non-small cell lung cancer. Generated by immunoSEQ multiplex PCR, the TCRdb table keeps only in-frame clones and is missing some. Counted here are 11,000 to 15,000 clones, around three quarters occurring once; the ten biggest clones make up over 11%. The CDR3 has 17 amino acids. In germline, CDR1 is LGHNA, CDR2 YNFKEQ. With V trimmed by 0 bases and J by 5 bases, 10 bases remained unmatched. Study results and caveats: 75% of squamous and 30% to 35% of adenocarcinoma cases had tumour-associated clones >0.5%. Tumour-reactive clones were not shown to match dominant in vivo tumour clones.

This clonotype originated in a human donor with non-small cell lung cancer. The chain carries TRBV4-2 and TRBJ2-5, with 9 bases aligning to TRBD2. Sequencing was performed on lung tumor tissue. The CDR3 bases are TGTGCCAGCAGCCAAGAAGAGCGGGGGGTGACGGGTGAGACCCAGTACTTC. As protein: CASSQEERGVTGETQYF.